Below are 18 T cell receptor beta chains sequenced from a single sample in a study of OX40 agonist ivuxolimab in advanced cancers. The method was immunoSEQ multiplex PCR; TCRdb's version includes in-frame clones alone and lacks a portion of them. The table has roughly 55,000 clones, around 86% seen once. The sequences come from CD4+ or CD8+ T cells sorted from blood, collected in a trial of the OX40 agonist ivuxolimab. Source of these receptors: an adult with an advanced solid tumor such as melanoma, head and neck, liver or kidney cancer.

The rearrangement joins TRBV4-3 to TRBJ1-6; no definite D call. The V gene's germline CDR1 is LGHNA and CDR2 YSLEER. V lost 3 bases to trimming and J lost 10 bases, with 16 bases between them. The CDR3 length is 15 residues. CDR3 protein: CASSHAVGVVSPLHF. CDR3 DNA sequence: TGCGCCAGCAGCCACGCCGTCGGGGTGGTGTCACCCCTCCACTTT.

This sequence joins TRBV6-1 and TRBJ2-7, with 10 positions matching TRBD1. Looked up from germline, CDR1 is MNHNS and CDR2 is SASEGT. V shed 4 bases and J 2 bases; nucleotides not matched to a gene: 8. The CDR3 has 16 amino acids. CDR3 in amino acids: CASSVDMGQGTYEQYF. CDR3 nucleotide sequence: TGTGCCAGCAGTGTTGATATGGGACAGGGGACCTACGAGCAGTACTTC.

The chain joins TRBV28 to TRBJ1-6; 8 bases map to TRBD1. V was pared by 5 bases and J by 0 bases, with 9 bases of the junction left unmatched. Per germline, CDR1 MDHEN and CDR2 SYDVKM. CDR3 length equals 18 residues. The CDR3 nucleotides read TGTGCCAGCAGTGAAAACTTTGACAGGGGCTCCTATAATTCACCCCTCCACTTT. This codes for CASSENFDRGSYNSPLHF.

This clone was seen once. The chain joins TRBV5-8 to TRBJ2-7; TRBD2 aligns across 8 bases. V dropped 1 base and J dropped 1; count of bases not matched to a gene: 4. Germline V gene lookup returns CDR1 SGHTS and CDR2 YDEGEE. The CDR3 sequence is 15 residues long. This CDR3 is CASSLRGGLSYEQYF. The CDR3 coding sequence is TGTGCCAGCAGCTTGCGGGGGGGGTTATCCTACGAGCAGTACTTC. The entire variable domain, with the rest obtained from reference TRBV5-8 and TRBJ2-7, is as follows: EAGVTQSPTHLIKTRGQQATLRCSPISGHTSVYWYQQALGLGLQFLLWYDEGEERNRGNFPPRFSGRQFPNYSSELNVNALELEDSALYLCASSLRGGLSYEQYFGPGTRLTVT.

The chain combines TRBV5-6 with TRBJ1-5, with no clear D. V lost 1 base to trimming and J lost 1 base, with 9 bases between them. This CDR3 comprises 15 residues. CDR1 and CDR2 from the germline V gene are SGHDT and YYEEEE. CDR3 DNA: TGTGCCAGCAGCTTGCTCGTCGAGAGCAATCAGCCCCAGCATTTT. It codes for CASSLLVESNQPQHF.

This rearrangement joins TRBV5-6 to TRBJ2-1; D perhaps matches TRBD2 (7 bases). Germline V CDR1 and CDR2: SGHDT, YYEEEE. Between the trimmed V and J ends, which lost 2 bases and 10 bases, there was a span of 19 bases. The CDR3 has 15 residues. The CDR3 loop reads CASSLVVGGPYEQFF. The CDR3 DNA follows: TGTGCCAGCAGCTTAGTCGTGGGGGGGCCTTACGAGCAGTTCTTC.

This clone was recorded a few times. CDR3 sequence reads: CASSKQITSYEQYF. The CDR3 DNA reads as TGTGCCAGTAGTAAGCAGATAACGTCCTACGAGCAGTACTTC. J is TRBJ2-7 and V is TRBV19; D remains ambiguous. Germline V gene sequence: CDR1 LNHDA, CDR2 SQIVND (reference sequence). The CDR3 spans 14 residues. V was trimmed by 4 bases and J by 1 base, leaving 11 bases between them.

With respect to this clone: Distinct nucleotide sequences in the sample also encode this CDR3. The chain employs TRBV27 and TRBJ1-1; 7 bases are shared with TRBD1. This CDR3 has 17 residues. V was pared by 5 bases and J by 0 bases, with 12 bases of the junction left unmatched. Germline CDR1 is MNHEY and CDR2 is SMNVEV (reference sequence). The CDR3 loop reads CASSGWDSQLMNTEAFF. CDR3 nucleotides: TGTGCCAGCAGTGGATGGGACAGCCAACTTATGAACACTGAAGCTTTCTTT.

The rearrangement joins TRBV2 to TRBJ2-5; perhaps TRBD2 as D (5 bases). This CDR3 has 16 residues. The germline gives CDR1 SNHLY, CDR2 FYNNEI. V lost 7 bases to trimming and J lost 4 bases, with 22 bases between them. The CDR3 region is CASNPFGESVGETQYF. The DNA of the CDR3 is TGTGCCAGCAACCCGTTTGGGGAGTCCGTGGGAGAGACCCAGTACTTC. The variable domain in full, with the rest retrieved from reference TRBV2 and TRBJ2-5, is EPEVTQTPSHQVTQMGQEVILRCVPISNHLYFYWYRQILGQKVEFLVSFYNNEISEKSEIFDDQFSVERPDGSNFTLKIRSTKLEDSAMYFCASNPFGESVGETQYFGPGTRLLVL.

The chain joins TRBV11-2 to TRBJ1-1; no firm D call. Trimming shortened V by 3 bases and J by 5 bases, and 10 bases separated the two germline ends. The CDR3 totals 13 residues. Germline V gene lookup returns CDR1 SGHAT and CDR2 FQNNGV. CDR3 nucleotides: TGTGCCAGCAGCTTCGGAGGAGGGACTGAAGCTTTCTTT. Translated: CASSFGGGTEAFF. The full variable domain, rest sourced from reference TRBV11-2 and TRBJ1-1, is EAGVAQSPRYKIIEKRQSVAFWCNPISGHATLYWYQQILGQGPKLLIQFQNNGVVDDSQLPKDRFSAERLKGVDSTLKIQPAKLEDSAVYLCASSFGGGTEAFFGQGTRLTVV.

The chain carries TRBV7-6 and TRBJ2-2; D is possibly TRBD1 (5 bases). This CDR3 region has 14 residues. Germline V gene lookup returns CDR1 SGHVS and CDR2 FNYEAQ. Trimming took off 6 bases at V and 1 base at J, with 9 bases between the two ends. As DNA, the CDR3 is TGTGCCAGCAGGCCCCAGGGGAACACCGGGGAGCTGTTTTTT. This codes for CASRPQGNTGELFF.

The chain links TRBV5-4 to TRBJ2-2, with 10 positions matching TRBD1. CDR3 length equals 16 residues. CDR1 SGHNT and CDR2 YYREEE come from the germline V gene (reference sequence). Germline trimming cut 4 bases from V and 4 bases from J; bases unmatched to any gene: 7. The CDR3 is CASSVGDRGSTGELFF. The CDR3 DNA reads TGTGCCAGCAGCGTGGGGGACAGGGGATCCACCGGGGAGCTGTTTTTT.

V and J are TRBV5-8 and TRBJ1-1; D gene uncertain. The CDR3 totals 14 residues. V lost 0 bases and J lost 0, with 6 bases in between. CDR1 is SGHTS, CDR2 YDEGEE, per germline. The CDR3 DNA reads as TGTGCCAGCAGCTTGGAGTTAATGAACACTGAAGCTTTCTTT. It is translated as CASSLELMNTEAFF. The full variable domain, in which reference TRBV5-8 and TRBJ1-1 provide the parts outside the CDR3, is EAGVTQSPTHLIKTRGQQATLRCSPISGHTSVYWYQQALGLGLQFLLWYDEGEERNRGNFPPRFSGRQFPNYSSELNVNALELEDSALYLCASSLELMNTEAFFGQGTRLTVV.

The chain recombines TRBV29-1 with TRBJ2-7; the match to TRBD1 covers 8 bases. The CDR3 contains 14 residues. Germline V gives CDR1 SQVTM, CDR2 ANQGSEA. J lost 9 bases, V lost 2 bases, and 12 bases had no gene match. In DNA, the CDR3 is TGCAGCGTTGAATCTGGACAGGGAATCGGTCGGCAGTACTTC. Translated: CSVESGQGIGRQYF.

The V and J genes are TRBV6-5 and TRBJ1-2; 8 bases fit TRBD1. The CDR3 is 16 amino acids. The germline V gene has CDR1 MNHEY and CDR2 SVGAGI. After removal of 2 bases from V and 2 bases from J, the junction contained 7 bases not matched to a gene. The CDR3 spells CASSYAETGANYGYTF. CDR3 nucleotide sequence: TGTGCCAGCAGTTACGCTGAGACAGGGGCGAACTATGGCTACACCTTC.

This rearrangement joins TRBV6-1 to TRBJ2-1, with 9 bases lining up with TRBD1. Germline loops: CDR1 MNHNS, CDR2 SASEGT. Trimming took 3 bases from V and 7 from J; bases not matched to a gene: 10. This CDR3 spans 16 amino acids. The CDR3 region is CASSDTGTGRNNEQFF. CDR3 DNA sequence: TGTGCCAGCAGTGATACCGGGACAGGGAGGAATAATGAGCAGTTCTTC.

The rearrangement links TRBV9 to TRBJ2-5; 7 nucleotides agree with TRBD2. This CDR3 is built from 17 residues. The V gene end was trimmed by 4 bases and the J gene end by 2 bases; junction bases not matched to a gene: 14. Germline loops: CDR1 SGDLS, CDR2 YYNGEE. The CDR3 loop reads CASSSPSSGGDQETQYF. As DNA, the CDR3 is TGTGCCAGCAGCTCCCCCTCTAGTGGGGGGGATCAAGAGACCCAGTACTTC.

The chain recombines TRBV27 with TRBJ2-7; tentatively, D is TRBD2 (5 bases). This CDR3 is 13 amino acids long. Trimming took off 5 bases at V and 4 bases at J, with 12 bases between the two ends. Per the germline V gene, CDR1 is MNHEY and CDR2 is SMNVEV (reference sequence). The CDR3 DNA reads as TGTGCCAGCAGTCGACCGGACTCATACGAGCAGTACTTC. Encoded protein: CASSRPDSYEQYF.